This T cell receptor beta chain originates from a study of CD8 T cells in ankylosing spondylitis. TCRdb processed the 5' RACE reads anew with MiXCR; each CDR3 protein has one entry. Here the sample spans more than 250,000 distinct CDR3 sequences, roughly 8% being singletons. This clonotype occurred many times. The antigen is not known. The study's findings and limits: A motif in TCR beta, a set of 8 or 9 highly homologous variants, appeared characteristic of ankylosing spondylitis blood. Researchers report that disease-linked clones proved CD8+ and relatively rare in peripheral blood. Earlier studies detected some motif variants in reactive arthritis synovial fluid and blood.

The V gene's germline CDR1 is SQVTM and CDR2 ANQGSEA. V gave up 5 bases and J gave up 9 bases; unmatched junction bases: 10. The CDR3 consists of 14 residues. This chain uses TRBV29-1 with TRBJ2-1; 10 bases line up with TRBD1. This sequence originates from a male donor with ankylosing spondylitis. The specimen was blood, either unsorted or a sorted T cell fraction (not recorded which). Here the CDR3 DNA reads TGCAGCGTTACCACCGGGACAGGGGTGGGTGAGCAGTTCTTC. Its translation: CSVTTGTGVGEQFF.